This TCR beta chain is drawn from a study of post-analysis software for immune sequencing data. The study, taken as a whole, reports: Samples from one preparation batch, clustered by F measure, grouped strongly together. In patients, about five TRBV segments were more frequent than in controls, with TRBV5-6, TRBV5-1 and TRBV20-1 among them.

From germline, CDR1 is WSHSY and CDR2 SAAADI. The CDR3 covers 15 residues. V trimming: 3 bases; J trimming: 5 bases; junction bases outside the gene matches: 5. In regard to this clonotype: Its antigen is as yet unknown.

Each TCR beta cDNA library carried unique molecular identifiers. One entry per CDR3 protein, called by TCRdb with MiXCR from the PCR reads. Found here are about 200,000 distinct CDR3 sequences, 25% to 35% of them singletons; the top ten hold 3% to 4%. The sequence was obtained from a girl aged 2-17 years with multiple sclerosis. The chain uses TRBV10-2 and TRBJ1-5; 9 bases map to TRBD1. Sequenced sample: blood. The CDR3 DNA sequence: TGCGCCAGCAGTGACCCGGGGACAGGGCATCAGCCCCAGCATTTT. This encodes CASSDPGTGHQPQHF.